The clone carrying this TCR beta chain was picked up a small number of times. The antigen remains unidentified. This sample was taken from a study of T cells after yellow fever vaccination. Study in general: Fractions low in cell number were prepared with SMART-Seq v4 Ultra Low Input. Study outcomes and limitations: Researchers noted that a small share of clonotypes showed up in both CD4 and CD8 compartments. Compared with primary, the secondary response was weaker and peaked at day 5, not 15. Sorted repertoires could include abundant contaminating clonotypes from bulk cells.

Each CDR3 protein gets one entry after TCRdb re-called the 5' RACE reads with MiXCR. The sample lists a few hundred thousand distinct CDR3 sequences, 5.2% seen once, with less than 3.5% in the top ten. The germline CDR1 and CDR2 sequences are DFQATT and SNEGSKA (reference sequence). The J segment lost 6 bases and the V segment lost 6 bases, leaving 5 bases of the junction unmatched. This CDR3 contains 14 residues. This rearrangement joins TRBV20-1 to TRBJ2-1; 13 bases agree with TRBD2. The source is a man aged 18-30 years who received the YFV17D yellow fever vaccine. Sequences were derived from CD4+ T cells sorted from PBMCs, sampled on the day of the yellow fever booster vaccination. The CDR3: CSALAGGPFNEQFF. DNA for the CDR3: TGCAGTGCACTAGCGGGGGGGCCGTTCAATGAGCAGTTCTTC.